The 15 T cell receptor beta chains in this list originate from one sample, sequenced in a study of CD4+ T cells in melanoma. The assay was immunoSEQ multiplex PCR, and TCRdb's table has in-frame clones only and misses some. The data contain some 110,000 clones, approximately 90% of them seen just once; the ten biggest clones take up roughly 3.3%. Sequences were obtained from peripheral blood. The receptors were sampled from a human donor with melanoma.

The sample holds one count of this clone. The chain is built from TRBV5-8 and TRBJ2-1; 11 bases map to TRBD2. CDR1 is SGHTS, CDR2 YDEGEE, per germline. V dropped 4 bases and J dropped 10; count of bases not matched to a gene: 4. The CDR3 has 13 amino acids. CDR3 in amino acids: CASSVGLAGEQFF. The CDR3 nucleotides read TGTGCCAGCAGCGTCGGACTAGCGGGCGAGCAGTTCTTC.

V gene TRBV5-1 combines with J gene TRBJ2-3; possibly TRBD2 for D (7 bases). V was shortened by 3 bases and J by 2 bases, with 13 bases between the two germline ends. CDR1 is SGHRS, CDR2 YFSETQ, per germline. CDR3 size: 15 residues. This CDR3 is CASSYGGLNTDTQYF. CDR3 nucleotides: TGCGCCAGCAGCTACGGGGGGCTGAACACAGATACGCAGTATTTT.

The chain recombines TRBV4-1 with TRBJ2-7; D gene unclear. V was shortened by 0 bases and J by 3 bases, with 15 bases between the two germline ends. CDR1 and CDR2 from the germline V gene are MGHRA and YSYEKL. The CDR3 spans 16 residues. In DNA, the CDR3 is TGCGCCAGCAGCCAAGATGCGGCAGTTGCCTACTACGAGCAGTACTTC. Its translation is CASSQDAAVAYYEQYF.

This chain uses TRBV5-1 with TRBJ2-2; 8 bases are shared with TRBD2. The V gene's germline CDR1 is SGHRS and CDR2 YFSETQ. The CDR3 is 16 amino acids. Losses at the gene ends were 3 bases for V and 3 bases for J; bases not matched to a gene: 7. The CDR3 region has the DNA TGCGCCAGCAGCTCCCCTGGAGCGGGGGACACCGGGGAGCTGTTTTTT. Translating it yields CASSSPGAGDTGELFF. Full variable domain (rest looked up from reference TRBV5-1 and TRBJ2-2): KAGVTQTPRYLIKTRGQQVTLSCSPISGHRSVSWYQQTPGQGLQFLFEYFSETQRNKGNFPGRFSGRQFSNSRSEMNVSTLELGDSALYLCASSSPGAGDTGELFFGEGSRLTVL.

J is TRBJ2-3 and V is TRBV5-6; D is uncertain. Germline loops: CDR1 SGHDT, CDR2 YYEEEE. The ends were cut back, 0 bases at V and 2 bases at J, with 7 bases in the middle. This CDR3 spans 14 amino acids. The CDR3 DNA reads TGTGCCAGCAGCTTGGAGGTCAACACAGATACGCAGTATTTT. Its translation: CASSLEVNTDTQYF.

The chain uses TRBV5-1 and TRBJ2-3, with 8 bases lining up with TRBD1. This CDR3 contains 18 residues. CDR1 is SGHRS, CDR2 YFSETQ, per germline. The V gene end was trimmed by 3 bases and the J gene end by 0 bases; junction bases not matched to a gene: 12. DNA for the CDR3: TGCGCCAGCAGCTACGGACAGGGAGTGATCGCTAGCACAGATACGCAGTATTTT. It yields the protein CASSYGQGVIASTDTQYF.

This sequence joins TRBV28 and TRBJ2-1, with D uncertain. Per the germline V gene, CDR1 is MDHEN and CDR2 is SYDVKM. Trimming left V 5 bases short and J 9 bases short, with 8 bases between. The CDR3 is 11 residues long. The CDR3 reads CASSRMGEQFF. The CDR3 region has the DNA TGTGCCAGCAGTAGGATGGGTGAGCAGTTCTTC.

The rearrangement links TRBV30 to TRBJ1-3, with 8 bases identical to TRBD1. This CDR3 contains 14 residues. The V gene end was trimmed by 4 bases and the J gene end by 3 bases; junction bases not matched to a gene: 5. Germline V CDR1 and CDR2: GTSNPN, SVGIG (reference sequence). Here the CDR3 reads CAWTSDRVGNTIYF. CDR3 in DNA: TGTGCCTGGACCTCGGACAGGGTTGGAAACACCATATATTTT.

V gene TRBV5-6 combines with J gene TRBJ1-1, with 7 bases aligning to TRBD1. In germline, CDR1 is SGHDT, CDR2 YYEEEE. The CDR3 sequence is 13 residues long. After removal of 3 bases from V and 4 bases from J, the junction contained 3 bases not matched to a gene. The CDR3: CASSSAGGTEAFF. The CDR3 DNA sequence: TGTGCCAGCAGCTCGGCAGGGGGCACTGAAGCTTTCTTT. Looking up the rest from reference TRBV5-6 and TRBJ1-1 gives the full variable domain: DAGVTQSPTHLIKTRGQQVTLRCSPKSGHDTVSWYQQALGQGPQFIFQYYEEEERQRGNFPDRFSGHQFPNYSSELNVNALLLGDSALYLCASSSAGGTEAFFGQGTRLTVV.

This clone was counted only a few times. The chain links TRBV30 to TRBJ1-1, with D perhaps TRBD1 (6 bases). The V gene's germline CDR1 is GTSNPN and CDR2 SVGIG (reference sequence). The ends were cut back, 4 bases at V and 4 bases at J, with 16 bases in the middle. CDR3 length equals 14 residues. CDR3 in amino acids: CAWTQDLQGTEAFF. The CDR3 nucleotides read TGTGCCTGGACCCAGGACCTACAGGGCACTGAAGCTTTCTTT.

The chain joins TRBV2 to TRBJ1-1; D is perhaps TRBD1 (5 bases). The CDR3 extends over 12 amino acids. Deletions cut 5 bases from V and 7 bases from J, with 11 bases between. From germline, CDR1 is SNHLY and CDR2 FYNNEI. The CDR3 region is CASSRDRVEAFF. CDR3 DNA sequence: TGTGCCAGCAGTCGAGACAGAGTTGAAGCTTTCTTT.

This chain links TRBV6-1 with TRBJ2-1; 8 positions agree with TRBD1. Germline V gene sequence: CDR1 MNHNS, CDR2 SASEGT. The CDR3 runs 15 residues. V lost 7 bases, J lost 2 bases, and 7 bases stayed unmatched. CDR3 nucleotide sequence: TGTGCCAGCATGTTGGGACAGGTGCCCTACAATGAGCAGTTCTTC. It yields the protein CASMLGQVPYNEQFF.

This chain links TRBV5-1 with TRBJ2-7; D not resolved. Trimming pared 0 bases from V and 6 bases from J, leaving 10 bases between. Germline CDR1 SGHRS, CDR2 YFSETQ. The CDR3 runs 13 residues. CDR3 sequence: CASSLVLASEQYF. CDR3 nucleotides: TGCGCCAGCAGCTTGGTGTTAGCAAGCGAGCAGTACTTC.

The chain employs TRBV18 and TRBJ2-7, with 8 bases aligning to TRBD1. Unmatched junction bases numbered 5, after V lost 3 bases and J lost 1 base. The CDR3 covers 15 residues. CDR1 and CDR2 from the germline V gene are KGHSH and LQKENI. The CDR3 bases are TGTGCCAGCTCACCGACAGGGGCTCGATCCTACGAGCAGTACTTC. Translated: CASSPTGARSYEQYF.

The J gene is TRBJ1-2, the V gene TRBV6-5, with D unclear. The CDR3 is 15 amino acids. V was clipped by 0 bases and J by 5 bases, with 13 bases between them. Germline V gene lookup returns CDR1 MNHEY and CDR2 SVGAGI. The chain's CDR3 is CASSYSSDRLYGYTF. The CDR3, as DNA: TGTGCCAGCAGTTACTCGAGCGACCGACTGTATGGCTACACCTTC.